The 23 T cell receptor beta chains in this list originate from one sample, sequenced in a study of cytomegalovirus exposure and HLA in healthy donors (dated by TCRdb to the late 2010s). Library preparation used the immunoSEQ multiplex PCR assay. For the multiplex PCR, a mixture combining 60 forward primers for TCR Vbeta segments and 13 reverse primers for TCR Jbeta segments was used. Held by TCRdb, this immuneACCESS table contains in-frame sequences only and omits some clones. Under half of the omission traces to an unresolved V gene where checked; the cause of the rest is unknown. For this sample the table gives under 130,000 clones, of which about 15% were detected only once. Over 0.8% of the sample rests with the top ten. The sequenced sample consisted of PBMCs. The source is a female donor in good health and CMV-seronegative.

The chain has TRBV6-4 and TRBJ2-1; 11 bases fit TRBD2. The CDR3 totals 15 residues. V shed 4 bases and J 3 bases; nucleotides not matched to a gene: 2. CDR1 is MRHNA, CDR2 SNTAGT, per germline. Here the CDR3 reads CASSAGTSGYNEQFF. CDR3 nucleotides: TGTGCCAGCAGTGCCGGGACTAGCGGCTACAATGAGCAGTTCTTC.

The V gene is TRBV19, the J gene TRBJ1-5, with D perhaps matching TRBD1 (5 bases). CDR3 length: 16 amino acids. V dropped 1 base and J dropped 0 bases, with 10 bases sitting between them. Germline CDR1 is LNHDA and CDR2 is SQIVND (reference sequence). CDR3 coding DNA: TGTGCCAGTAGTATAGTGACAGCCGATAGCAATCAGCCCCAGCATTTT. Translated, it gives CASSIVTADSNQPQHF.

This clone was picked up a small number of times. The gene calls are TRBV19 and TRBJ2-2; D is possibly TRBD2 (6 bases). This CDR3 spans 16 amino acids. Trimming cost V 4 bases and J 5 bases, with 17 bases left between them. CDR1 and CDR2 from the germline V gene are LNHDA and SQIVND (reference sequence). The CDR3 DNA reads TGTGCCAGTAGTAGGAGGACTATTTTGGGTACCGGGGAGCTGTTTTTT. Residues: CASSRRTILGTGELFF.

This chain's CDR3 is CASSYPGGGYGYTF. The DNA of the CDR3 is TGTGCCAGCTCCTACCCAGGGGGAGGTTATGGCTACACCTTC. The V gene is TRBV11-2, the J gene TRBJ1-2; 7 nucleotides align to TRBD1. The CDR3 covers 14 residues. With V trimmed by 8 bases and J by 5 bases, 11 bases remained unmatched. The germline V gene has CDR1 SGHAT and CDR2 FQNNGV.

This rearrangement joins TRBV11-2 to TRBJ2-1; 7 nucleotides match TRBD2. The CDR3 contains 13 residues. J gave up 4 bases and V 11 bases, and 8 bases lay outside the gene matches. Germline V gives CDR1 SGHAT, CDR2 FQNNGV. The CDR3 DNA reads TGTGCCGTTCGCGCTAGCGGATACAATGAGCAGTTCTTC. Encoded protein: CAVRASGYNEQFF.

The sample holds a few counts of this clone. The chain employs TRBV5-1 and TRBJ2-5, with no clear D. The CDR3 contains 11 residues. Trimming removed 3 bases at V and 2 bases at J, with 2 bases between. The germline V gene encodes CDR1 SGHRS and CDR2 YFSETQ. This CDR3 is CASSSQETQYF. For the CDR3, the DNA is TGCGCCAGCAGCTCTCAAGAGACCCAGTACTTC.

This clone was seen only a few times. V is TRBV27 and J is TRBJ1-5; D not resolved. CDR1 and CDR2 from the germline V gene are MNHEY and SMNVEV (reference sequence). The CDR3 extends over 13 amino acids. The V and J ends lost 5 bases and 7 bases respectively, with 12 bases between them. The CDR3 region has the DNA TGTGCCAGCAGTGCGTTTTTCGAGCAGCCCCAGCATTTT. Its translation: CASSAFFEQPQHF.

The chain has TRBV30 and TRBJ1-2; a possible D gene is TRBD1 (6 bases). Trimming left V 2 bases short and J 4 bases short, with 11 bases between. Germline V CDR1 and CDR2: GTSNPN, SVGIG (reference sequence). CDR3 length equals 13 residues. The CDR3 loop is CAWSRGNSYGYTF. CDR3 coding DNA: TGTGCCTGGAGTAGGGGGAACTCCTATGGCTACACCTTC.

The chain joins TRBV4-3 to TRBJ2-5; D unresolved. Trimming removed 1 base at V and 2 bases at J, with 14 bases between. Germline V gene data show CDR1 as LGHNA and CDR2 as YSLEER. This CDR3 has 16 amino acids. The CDR3 coding sequence is TGCGCCAGCAGCCAAGGGGTGGCGGTAGCACAAGAGACCCAGTACTTC. Translating gives CASSQGVAVAQETQYF.

The genes are TRBV12-5 and TRBJ2-7, with TRBD1 identical over 7 bases. Trimming cost V 0 bases and J 0 bases; bases outside gene matches: 2. This CDR3 has 15 amino acids. CDR1 is LGHNT and CDR2 is FRNRAP in the germline V gene. This CDR3 is CASGLVGGFSYEQYF. The CDR3 DNA reads as TGTGCTAGTGGTTTGGTAGGGGGCTTCTCCTACGAGCAGTACTTC.

The CDR3 nucleotides read TGCGCCAGCAGCTTACCCGGGGGGCGAAGCACAGATACGCAGTATTTT. Protein: CASSLPGGRSTDTQYF. V gene TRBV5-1 combines with J gene TRBJ2-3; maybe TRBD2 (7 bases). Germline values: CDR1 SGHRS, CDR2 YFSETQ. Trimming took off 2 bases at V and 0 bases at J, with 13 bases between the two ends. This CDR3 region has 16 residues.

The rearrangement links TRBV19 to TRBJ2-3; 9 bases agree with TRBD2. V lost 4 bases and J lost 2; bases outside the gene matches: 7. Germline CDR1 reads LNHDA; CDR2 reads SQIVND (reference sequence). The CDR3 spans 16 residues. CDR3 protein: CASSTILAGYTDTQYF. DNA of the CDR3: TGTGCCAGTAGTACCATCCTAGCGGGGTACACAGATACGCAGTATTTT.

This chain connects TRBV4-3 to TRBJ2-7; 10 nucleotides align to TRBD2. J lost 5 bases, V lost 0 bases, and 4 bases had no gene match. This CDR3 contains 15 residues. Germline loops: CDR1 LGHNA, CDR2 YSLEER. CDR3 residues: CASSQELAGLHEQYF. CDR3 in DNA: TGCGCCAGCAGCCAAGAACTAGCGGGGCTCCACGAGCAGTACTTC.

A few counts support this clone. This chain uses TRBV19 with TRBJ1-1; 11 bases match TRBD1. Germline assignment: CDR1 LNHDA and CDR2 SQIVND (reference sequence). V lost 4 bases and J lost 0; bases outside the gene matches: 7. This CDR3 is built from 17 residues. The CDR3 DNA sequence: TGTGCCAGTAGTACGGGAGGGACAGGGGGGATGAACACTGAAGCTTTCTTT. Protein product: CASSTGGTGGMNTEAFF.

This clone turned up a few times. V usage is TRBV4-3 and J usage is TRBJ1-1; a weak D match, TRBD1 (5 bases). V was trimmed by 1 base and J by 0 bases, leaving 12 bases between them. This CDR3 is 16 amino acids long. Germline CDR1 and CDR2: LGHNA and YSLEER. In DNA form, the CDR3 reads TGCGCCAGCAGCCAAGTTGAGACAGCCTTGAACACTGAAGCTTTCTTT. Residues: CASSQVETALNTEAFF.

The gene calls are TRBV5-1 and TRBJ2-3, with a weak D call TRBD1 (5 bases). Germline CDR1 is SGHRS and CDR2 is YFSETQ. The CDR3 consists of 14 residues. V shed 0 bases and J shed 2 bases, with 7 bases lying between them. The CDR3, as DNA: TGCGCCAGCAGCTTGGGACAGCACACAGATACGCAGTATTTT. Protein product: CASSLGQHTDTQYF.

This clone was seen more than once but under ten times. This chain connects TRBV7-2 to TRBJ1-2; D is unclear. The CDR3 totals 14 residues. V gave up 1 base and J gave up 7 bases, with 13 bases separating them. The germline gives CDR1 SGHTA, CDR2 FQGNSA. Here the CDR3 DNA reads TGTGCCAGCAGCTTAGAAGCGGGGTTAGGTGGCTACACCTTC. It codes for CASSLEAGLGGYTF.

J is TRBJ1-2 and V is TRBV30, with 9 bases lining up with TRBD1. CDR3 length: 14 residues. With 5 bases clipped from V and 5 bases from J, the junction kept 9 bases outside the gene matches. Germline CDR1 GTSNPN, CDR2 SVGIG (reference sequence). The CDR3: CAWDLTGGGYGYTF. The CDR3 nucleotides are TGTGCCTGGGACCTTACAGGGGGCGGTTATGGCTACACCTTC.

This clone was recorded a few times. This chain connects TRBV13 to TRBJ2-1; D might be TRBD1 (5 bases). V was cut by 5 bases and J by 2 bases, with 16 bases left in between. The CDR3 is 16 residues long. Per the germline V gene, CDR1 is PRHDT and CDR2 is FYEKMQ (reference sequence). Here the CDR3 reads CASSPQTAETYNEQFF. The CDR3, as DNA: TGTGCCAGCAGCCCCCAGACAGCAGAAACCTACAATGAGCAGTTCTTC.

This sequence joins TRBV10-3 and TRBJ1-1; tentative D call: TRBD1 (6 bases). Trimming took off 7 bases at V and 6 bases at J, with 15 bases between the two ends. The V gene's germline CDR1 is ENHRY and CDR2 SYGVKD. This CDR3 contains 13 residues. The CDR3 reads CAITGTPPAEAFF. The CDR3 DNA is TGTGCCATCACCGGGACACCCCCCGCTGAAGCTTTCTTT.

J is TRBJ2-3 and V is TRBV10-3; the D gene is possibly TRBD2 (5 bases). The CDR3 totals 14 residues. Per the germline V gene, CDR1 is ENHRY and CDR2 is SYGVKD. The V gene lost 3 bases and the J gene lost 8 bases, with 15 bases spanning the gap. The CDR3, as DNA: TGTGCCATCAGTGACGGGGATGTAAGGGTTACGCAGTATTTT. Its protein product is CAISDGDVRVTQYF.

This chain uses TRBV5-1 with TRBJ2-1; 7 nucleotides line up with TRBD1. This CDR3 is built from 15 residues. The ends lost 0 bases at V and 3 bases at J; junction bases unmatched: 3. Germline assignment: CDR1 SGHRS and CDR2 YFSETQ. The CDR3 DNA sequence: TGCGCCAGCAGCTTGGGGGGGACAGTCTACAATGAGCAGTTCTTC. This encodes CASSLGGTVYNEQFF.

This clone occurred a few times. The J gene is TRBJ1-1, the V gene TRBV29-1, with D perhaps matching TRBD1 (6 bases). This CDR3 comprises 11 residues. V gave up 7 bases and J gave up 11 bases, with 17 bases separating them. In germline, CDR1 is SQVTM, CDR2 ANQGSEA. CDR3 protein: CSAGGAGVAFF. The CDR3, as DNA: TGCAGCGCGGGGGGCGCCGGGGTTGCTTTCTTT.